This TCR beta chain was observed in a study of blood T cell repertoires in COVID-19. About the study: The study drew acute and convalescent COVID-19 samples from the United States, Italy and Spain.

Data came from immunoSEQ multiplex PCR; TCRdb stores just in-frame clones and leaves some out. The sample lists 200,000 to 250,000 clones, more than 75% occurring once. The sample consisted of peripheral blood. The TCR comes from a man in his forties with acute or convalescent COVID-19.

CDR3 sequence: CASSVEARTVYGYTF. CDR3 DNA sequence: TGTGCCAGCAGCGTAGAAGCAAGGACAGTCTATGGCTACACCTTC. The chain joins TRBV9 to TRBJ1-2; D is possibly TRBD1 (6 bases). The V end lost 0 bases, the J end lost 4 bases, and 13 bases lay between the germline ends. Germline-derived CDR1 and CDR2 are SGDLS and YYNGEE. This CDR3 spans 15 amino acids.